This entry describes one T cell receptor beta chain. The CDR3 consists of 12 residues. The germline V gene encodes CDR1 SGHRS and CDR2 YFSETQ. The V and J ends lost 0 bases and 6 bases respectively, with 6 bases between them. The sample is drawn from a study of blood T cell repertoires in COVID-19. On the study more broadly: Material from acute and convalescent COVID-19 was sourced from the United States, Italy and Spain.

Clones were read by immunoSEQ multiplex PCR, and TCRdb kept only the in-frame ones, dropping some. Found here are over 130,000 clones, just under 90% of them singletons; the top ten hold roughly 9.6%. The chain has TRBV5-1 and TRBJ2-5, with a weak D call TRBD1 (5 bases). The receptor comes from a woman older than 75 with acute or convalescent COVID-19. The sample consisted of peripheral blood. The CDR3 loop reads CASSLDRKTQYF. CDR3 coding DNA: TGCGCCAGCAGCTTGGACAGGAAGACCCAGTACTTC.